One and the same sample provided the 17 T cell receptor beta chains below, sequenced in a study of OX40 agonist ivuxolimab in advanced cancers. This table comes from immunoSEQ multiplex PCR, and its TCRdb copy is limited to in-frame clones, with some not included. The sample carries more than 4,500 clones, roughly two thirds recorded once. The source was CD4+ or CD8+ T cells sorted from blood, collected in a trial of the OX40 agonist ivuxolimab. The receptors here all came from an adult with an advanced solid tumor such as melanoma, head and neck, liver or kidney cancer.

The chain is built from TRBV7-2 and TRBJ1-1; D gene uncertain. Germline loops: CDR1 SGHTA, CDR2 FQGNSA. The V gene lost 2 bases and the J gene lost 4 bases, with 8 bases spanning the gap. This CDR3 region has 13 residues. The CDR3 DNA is TGTGCCAGCAGCTTATCCCTTCGCACTGAAGCTTTCTTT. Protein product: CASSLSLRTEAFF.

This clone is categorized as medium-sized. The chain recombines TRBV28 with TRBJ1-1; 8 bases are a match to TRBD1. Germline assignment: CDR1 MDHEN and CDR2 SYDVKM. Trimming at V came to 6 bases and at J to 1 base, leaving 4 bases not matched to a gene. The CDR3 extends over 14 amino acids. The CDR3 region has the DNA TGTGCCAGCAGCCCCGGGACAGGGAACACTGAAGCTTTCTTT. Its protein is CASSPGTGNTEAFF.

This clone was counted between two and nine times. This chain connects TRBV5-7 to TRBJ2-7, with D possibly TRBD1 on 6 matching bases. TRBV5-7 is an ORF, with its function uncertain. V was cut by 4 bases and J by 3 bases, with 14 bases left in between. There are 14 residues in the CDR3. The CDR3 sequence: CASSGWDNLYEQYF. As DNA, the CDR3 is TGTGCCAGCAGCGGGTGGGACAACCTCTACGAGCAGTACTTC.

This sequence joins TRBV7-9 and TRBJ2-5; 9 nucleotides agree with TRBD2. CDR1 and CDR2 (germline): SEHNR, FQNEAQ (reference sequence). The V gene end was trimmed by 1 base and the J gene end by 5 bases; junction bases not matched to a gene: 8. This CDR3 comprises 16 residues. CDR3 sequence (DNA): TGTGCCAGCAGCTTAGTGAGCGGGGGGCCCGTCGAGACCCAGTACTTC. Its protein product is CASSLVSGGPVETQYF. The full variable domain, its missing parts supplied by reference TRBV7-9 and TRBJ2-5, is DTGVSQNPRHKITKRGQNVTFRCDPISEHNRLYWYRQTLGQGPEFLTYFQNEAQLEKSRLLSDRFSAERPKGSFSTLEIQRTEQGDSAMYLCASSLVSGGPVETQYFGPGTRLLVL.

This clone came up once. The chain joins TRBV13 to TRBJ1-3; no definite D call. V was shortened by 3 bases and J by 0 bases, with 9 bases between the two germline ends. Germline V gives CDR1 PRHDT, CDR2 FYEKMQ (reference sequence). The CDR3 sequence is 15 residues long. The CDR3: CASSFGRSSGNTIYF. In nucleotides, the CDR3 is TGTGCCAGCAGCTTCGGACGGTCCTCTGGAAACACCATATATTTT.

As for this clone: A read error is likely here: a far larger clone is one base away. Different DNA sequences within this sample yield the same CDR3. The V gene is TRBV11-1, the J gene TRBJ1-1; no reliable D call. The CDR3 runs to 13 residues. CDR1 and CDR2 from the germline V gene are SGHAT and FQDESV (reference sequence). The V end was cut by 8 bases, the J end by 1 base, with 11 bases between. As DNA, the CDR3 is TGTGCCAGCGCCTCACAGAGGAACACTGAAGCTTTCTTT. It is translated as CASASQRNTEAFF.

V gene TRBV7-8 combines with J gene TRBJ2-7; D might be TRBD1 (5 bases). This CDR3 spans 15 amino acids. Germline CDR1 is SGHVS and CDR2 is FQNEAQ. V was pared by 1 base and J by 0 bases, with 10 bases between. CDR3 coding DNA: TGTGCCAGCAGCTTAGACCCAGGGATCTCCTACGAGCAGTACTTC. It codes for CASSLDPGISYEQYF.

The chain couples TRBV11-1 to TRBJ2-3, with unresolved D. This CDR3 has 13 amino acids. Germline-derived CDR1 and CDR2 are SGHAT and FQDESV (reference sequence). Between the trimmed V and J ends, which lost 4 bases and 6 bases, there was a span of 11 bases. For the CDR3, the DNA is TGTGCCAGCAGCTCGCCGAGCCCGGATACGCAGTATTTT. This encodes CASSSPSPDTQYF.

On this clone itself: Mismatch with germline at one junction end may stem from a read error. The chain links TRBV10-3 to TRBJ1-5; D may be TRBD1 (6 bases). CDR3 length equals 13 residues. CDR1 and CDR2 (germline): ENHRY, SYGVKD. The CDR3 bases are TGTGCCACCAGTGATCCAGGGGAACAGCCCCAGCATTTT. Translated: CATSDPGEQPQHF.

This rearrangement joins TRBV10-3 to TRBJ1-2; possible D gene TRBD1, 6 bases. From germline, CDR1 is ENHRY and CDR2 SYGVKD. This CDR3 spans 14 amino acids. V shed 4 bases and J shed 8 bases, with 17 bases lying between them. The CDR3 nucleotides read TGTGCCATCAGTGGAATAACAGGGCTTCGAGGCTACACCTTC. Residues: CAISGITGLRGYTF.

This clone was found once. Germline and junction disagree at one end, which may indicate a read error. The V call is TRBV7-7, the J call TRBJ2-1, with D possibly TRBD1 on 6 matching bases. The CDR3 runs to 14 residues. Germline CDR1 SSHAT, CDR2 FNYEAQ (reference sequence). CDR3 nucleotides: TGTGCTAGCAGCTTAGATACAGGGTCCAATGAGCAGTTCTTC. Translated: CASSLDTGSNEQFF. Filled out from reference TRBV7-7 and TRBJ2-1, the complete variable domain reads GAGVSQSPRYKVTKRGQDVTLRCDPISSHATLYWYQQALGQGPEFLTYFNYEAQPDKSGLPSDRFSAERPEGSISTLTIQRTEQRDSAMYRCASSLDTGSNEQFFGPGTRLTVL.

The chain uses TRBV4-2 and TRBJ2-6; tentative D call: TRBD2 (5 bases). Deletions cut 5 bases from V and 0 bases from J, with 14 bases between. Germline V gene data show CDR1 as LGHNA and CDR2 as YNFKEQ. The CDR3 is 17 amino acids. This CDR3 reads CASSFEGLISGANVLTF. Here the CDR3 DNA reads TGTGCCAGCAGCTTCGAGGGCTTAATCTCTGGGGCCAACGTCCTGACTTTC.

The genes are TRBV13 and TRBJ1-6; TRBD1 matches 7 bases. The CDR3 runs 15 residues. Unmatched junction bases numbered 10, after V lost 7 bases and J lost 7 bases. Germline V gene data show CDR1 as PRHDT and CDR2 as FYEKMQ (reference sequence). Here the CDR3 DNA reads TGTGCCAGCACCCCATCCGGGACAGCCAATTCACCCCTCCACTTT. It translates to CASTPSGTANSPLHF. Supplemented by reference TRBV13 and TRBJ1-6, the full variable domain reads AAGVIQSPRHLIKEKRETATLKCYPIPRHDTVYWYQQGPGQDPQFLISFYEKMQSDKGSIPDRFSAQQFSDYHSELNMSSLELGDSALYFCASTPSGTANSPLHFGNGTRLTVT.

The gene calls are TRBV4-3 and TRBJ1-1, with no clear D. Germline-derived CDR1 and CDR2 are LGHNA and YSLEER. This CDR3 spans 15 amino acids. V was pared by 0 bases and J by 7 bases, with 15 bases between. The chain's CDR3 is CASSQDLGQPFEAFF. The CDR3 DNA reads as TGCGCCAGCAGCCAAGATCTGGGCCAGCCCTTTGAAGCTTTCTTT.

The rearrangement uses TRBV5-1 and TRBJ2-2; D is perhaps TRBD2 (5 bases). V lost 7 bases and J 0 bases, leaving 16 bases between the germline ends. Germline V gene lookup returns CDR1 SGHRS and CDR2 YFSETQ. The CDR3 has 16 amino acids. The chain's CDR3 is CASERVLVTNTGELFF. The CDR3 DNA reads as TGCGCCAGCGAGAGGGTGCTGGTAACGAACACCGGGGAGCTGTTTTTT.

The CDR3 protein is CASSELLFSYEQYF. The CDR3 nucleotides are TGTGCCAGCAGTGAATTGCTGTTCTCCTACGAGCAGTACTTC. This chain links TRBV2 with TRBJ2-5, with D hard to call. Judging by the DNA end, TRBJ2-7 fits better; the J call may be wrong. The length of the CDR3 is 14 residues. Germline-derived CDR1 and CDR2 are SNHLY and FYNNEI.

The CDR3 loop reads CASSLGPEAFF. The CDR3, as DNA: TGTGCCAGCAGCTTGGGTCCTGAAGCTTTCTTT. The chain couples TRBV4-2 to TRBJ1-1, with D unresolved. The CDR3 is 11 residues long. V was shortened by 5 bases and J by 6 bases, with 7 bases between the two germline ends. Per the germline V gene, CDR1 is LGHNA and CDR2 is YNFKEQ.